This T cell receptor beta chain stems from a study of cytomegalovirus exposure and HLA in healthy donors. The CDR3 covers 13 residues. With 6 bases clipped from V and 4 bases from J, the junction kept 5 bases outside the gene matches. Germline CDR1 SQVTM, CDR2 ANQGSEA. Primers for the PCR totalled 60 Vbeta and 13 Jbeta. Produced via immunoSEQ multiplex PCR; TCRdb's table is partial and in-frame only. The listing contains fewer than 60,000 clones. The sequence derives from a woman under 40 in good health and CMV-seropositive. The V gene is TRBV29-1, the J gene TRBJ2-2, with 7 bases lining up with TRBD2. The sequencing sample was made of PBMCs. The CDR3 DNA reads TGCAGCGTGGGGGGGACGGTCACCGGGGAGCTGTTTTTT. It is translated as CSVGGTVTGELFF.